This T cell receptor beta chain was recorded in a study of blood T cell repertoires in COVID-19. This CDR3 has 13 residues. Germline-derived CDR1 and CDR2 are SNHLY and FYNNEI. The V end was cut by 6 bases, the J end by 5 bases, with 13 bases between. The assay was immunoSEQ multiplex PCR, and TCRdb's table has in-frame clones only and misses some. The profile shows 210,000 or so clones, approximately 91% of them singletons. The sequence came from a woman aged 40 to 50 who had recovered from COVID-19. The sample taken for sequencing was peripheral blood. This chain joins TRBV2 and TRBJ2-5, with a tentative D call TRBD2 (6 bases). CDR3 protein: CASSLGSGETQYF. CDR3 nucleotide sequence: TGTGCCAGCAGCCTCGGGAGTGGTGAGACCCAGTACTTC.